This TCR beta chain stems from a study of CD8 T cells in ankylosing spondylitis. TCRdb re-analysed the 5' RACE reads in MiXCR, keeping a single row per CDR3 protein. This sample has about 800,000 distinct CDR3 sequences, with over 9.5% found just once. Germline CDR1 DFQATT, CDR2 SNEGSKA (reference sequence). V was clipped by 2 bases and J by 1 base, with 12 bases between them. CDR3 length: 14 residues. Study observations and caveats: Significantly higher representation of disease-linked clones was reported for matched ankylosing spondylitis synovial fluid. Seemingly distinctive of ankylosing spondylitis blood was a TCR beta motif formed by eight highly homologous variants.

This clonotype was seen more than once but under ten times. Its matching antigen is unknown. The receptor's source is a male donor with ankylosing spondylitis. Sequencing input: blood, either unsorted or a sorted T cell fraction (not recorded which). The rearrangement uses TRBV20-1 and TRBJ2-7; perhaps TRBD1 as D (5 bases). This CDR3 is CSARPGARSYEQYF. The CDR3 DNA reads as TGCAGTGCTAGACCTGGGGCTAGGTCCTACGAGCAGTACTTC.